The present TCR beta chain was sequenced within a study of PD-1 blockade in classical Hodgkin lymphoma. Every single patient, without exception, relapsed after autologous stem cell transplantation, and brentuximab vedotin exposure varied. CDR3 length: 15 residues. Germline V gives CDR1 SEHNR, CDR2 FQNEAQ (reference sequence). Trimming took off 0 bases at V and 3 bases at J, with 9 bases between the two ends. Profiled with immunoSEQ multiplex PCR; TCRdb holds only in-frame clones, not every one. Of 90,000 to 130,000 clones listed, around 89% are singletons. The chain employs TRBV7-9 and TRBJ1-5; D is ambiguous. The sample here was peripheral blood mononuclear cells (PBMCs), taken before the second cycle of nivolumab. The receptor was derived from a human donor with classical Hodgkin lymphoma. The CDR3 nucleotides are TGTGCCAGCAGCTTAGCGGGCAGCCCCAATCAGCCCCAGCATTTT. This codes for CASSLAGSPNQPQHF.